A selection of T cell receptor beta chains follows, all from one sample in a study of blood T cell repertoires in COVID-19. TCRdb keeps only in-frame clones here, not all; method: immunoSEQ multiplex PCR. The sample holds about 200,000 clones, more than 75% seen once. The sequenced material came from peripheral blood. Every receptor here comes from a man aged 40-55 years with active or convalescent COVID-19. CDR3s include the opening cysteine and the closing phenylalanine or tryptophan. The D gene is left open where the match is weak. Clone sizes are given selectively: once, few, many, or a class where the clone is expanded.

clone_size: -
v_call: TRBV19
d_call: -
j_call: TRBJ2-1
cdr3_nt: TGTGCCAGTAGTATAGTAACGGGGGGCCCCAATGAGCAGTTCTTC
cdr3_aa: CASSIVTGGPNEQFF

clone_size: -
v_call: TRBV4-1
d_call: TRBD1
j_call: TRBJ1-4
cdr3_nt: TGCGCCAGCAGCCAAGCAGGGGGCGATAATGAAAAACTGTTTTTT
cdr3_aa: CASSQAGGDNEKLFF

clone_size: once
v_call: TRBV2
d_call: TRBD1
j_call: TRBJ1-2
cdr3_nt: TGTGCCAGGGGGACAGGTCGCGGCTACACCTTC
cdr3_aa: CARGTGRGYTF

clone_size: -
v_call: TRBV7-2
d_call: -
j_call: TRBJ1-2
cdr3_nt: TGTGCCAGCAGCTTAAGATTTAGTAGGGGCACAGCCTATGGCTACACCTTC
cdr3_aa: CASSLRFSRGTAYGYTF

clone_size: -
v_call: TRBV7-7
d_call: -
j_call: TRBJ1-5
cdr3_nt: TGTGCCAGCAGCTTAGATCGGGATCGGCCCCAGCATTTT
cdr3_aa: CASSLDRDRPQHF

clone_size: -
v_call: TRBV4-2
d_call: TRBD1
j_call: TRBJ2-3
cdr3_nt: TGTGCCAGCAGCCCTCGGGACAGGGAAAAAGGGGCAGATACGCAGTATTTT
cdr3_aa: CASSPRDREKGADTQYF

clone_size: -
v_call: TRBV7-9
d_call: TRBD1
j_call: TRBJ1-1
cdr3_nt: TGTGCCAGCAGCCCCCGACAGGGAGAAAACACTGAAGCTTTCTTT
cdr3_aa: CASSPRQGENTEAFF

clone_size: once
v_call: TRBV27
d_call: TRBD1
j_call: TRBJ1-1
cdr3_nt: TGTGCCAGCAGTTTATATACAGGGGGCCCCACTGAAGCTTTCTTT
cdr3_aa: CASSLYTGGPTEAFF

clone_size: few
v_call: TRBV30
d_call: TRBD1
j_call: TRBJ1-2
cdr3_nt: TGTGCCTGTGCACGGGACAGTGACGGCTACACCTTC
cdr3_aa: CACARDSDGYTF

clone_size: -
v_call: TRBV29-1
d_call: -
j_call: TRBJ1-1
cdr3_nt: TGCAGCGTCTCGGGAAGGATGAACACTGAAGCTTTCTTT
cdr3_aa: CSVSGRMNTEAFF

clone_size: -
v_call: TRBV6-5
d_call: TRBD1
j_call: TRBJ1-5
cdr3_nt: TGTGCCAGCAGACCGACAGGGGGTGGACATCAGCCCCAGCATTTT
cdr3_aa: CASRPTGGGHQPQHF

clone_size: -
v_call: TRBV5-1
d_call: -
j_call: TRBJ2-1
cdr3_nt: TGCGCCAGCAGCTTGACAGGGTCCTACAATGAGCAGTTCTTC
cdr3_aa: CASSLTGSYNEQFF

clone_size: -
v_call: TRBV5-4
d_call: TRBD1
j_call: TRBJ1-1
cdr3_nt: TGTGCCAGCAGCTACATGGACAGGGAGGGGACTGAAGCTTTCTTT
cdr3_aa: CASSYMDREGTEAFF

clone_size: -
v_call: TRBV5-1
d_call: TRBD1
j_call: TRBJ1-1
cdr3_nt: TGCGCCAGTACCATAGGGGGCTGGAACACTGAAGCTTTCTTT
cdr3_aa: CASTIGGWNTEAFF

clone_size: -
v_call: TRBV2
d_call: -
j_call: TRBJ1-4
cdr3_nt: TGTGCCAGCAGCGGACAGAATGAAAAACTGTTTTTT
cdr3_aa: CASSGQNEKLFF

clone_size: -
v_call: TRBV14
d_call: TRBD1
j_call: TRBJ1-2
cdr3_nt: TGTGCCAGCAGCCCTGTGGACAGGGACTACTATGGCTACACCTTC
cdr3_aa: CASSPVDRDYYGYTF